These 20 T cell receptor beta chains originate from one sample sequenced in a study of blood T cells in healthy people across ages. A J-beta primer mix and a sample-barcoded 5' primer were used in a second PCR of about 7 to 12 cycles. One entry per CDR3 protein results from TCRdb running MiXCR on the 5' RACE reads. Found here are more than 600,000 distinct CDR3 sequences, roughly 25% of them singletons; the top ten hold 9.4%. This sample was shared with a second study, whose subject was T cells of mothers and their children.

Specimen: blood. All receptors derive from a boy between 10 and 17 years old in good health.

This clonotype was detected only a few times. CDR3 protein: CASNRQGSEKLFF. CDR3 sequence (DNA): TGTGCCAGCAACAGACAGGGAAGCGAAAAACTGTTTTTT. V usage is TRBV27 and J usage is TRBJ1-4; 7 nucleotides match TRBD1. The CDR3 has 13 residues. J lost 8 bases, V lost 7 bases, and 7 bases had no gene match. The V gene's germline CDR1 is MNHEY and CDR2 SMNVEV (reference sequence).

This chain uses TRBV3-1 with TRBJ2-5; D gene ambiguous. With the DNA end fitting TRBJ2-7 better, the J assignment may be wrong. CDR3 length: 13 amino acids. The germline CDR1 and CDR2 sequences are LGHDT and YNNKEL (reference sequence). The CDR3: CASSPRPAGEQYF. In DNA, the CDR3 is TGTGCCAGCAGCCCCCGCCCTGCCGGCGAGCAGTACTTC.

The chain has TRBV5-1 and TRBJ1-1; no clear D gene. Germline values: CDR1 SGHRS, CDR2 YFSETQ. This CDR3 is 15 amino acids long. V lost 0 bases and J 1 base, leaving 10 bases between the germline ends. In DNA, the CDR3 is TGCGCCAGCAGCTTGGGCAGGCGGGGGAACACTGAAGCTTTCTTT. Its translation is CASSLGRRGNTEAFF.

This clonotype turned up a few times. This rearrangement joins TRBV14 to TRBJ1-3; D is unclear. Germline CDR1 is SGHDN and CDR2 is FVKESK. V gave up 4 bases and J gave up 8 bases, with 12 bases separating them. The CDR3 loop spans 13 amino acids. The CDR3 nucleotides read TGTGCCAGCAGCCCCCACCTCTATGACACCATATATTTT. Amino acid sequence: CASSPHLYDTIYF.

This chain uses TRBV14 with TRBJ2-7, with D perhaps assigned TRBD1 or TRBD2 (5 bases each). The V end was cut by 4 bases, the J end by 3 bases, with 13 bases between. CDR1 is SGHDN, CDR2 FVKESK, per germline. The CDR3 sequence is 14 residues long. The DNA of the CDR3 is TGTGCCAGCAGCCCTCCGGGACGGAACTACGAGCAGTACTTC. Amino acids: CASSPPGRNYEQYF.

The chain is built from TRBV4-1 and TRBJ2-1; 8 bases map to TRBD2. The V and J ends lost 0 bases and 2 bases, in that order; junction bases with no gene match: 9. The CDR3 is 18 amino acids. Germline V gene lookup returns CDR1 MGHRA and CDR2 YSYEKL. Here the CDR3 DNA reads TGCGCCAGCAGCCAAGATTTGGGTAGCGGGACCGCCTACAATGAGCAGTTCTTC. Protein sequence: CASSQDLGSGTAYNEQFF.

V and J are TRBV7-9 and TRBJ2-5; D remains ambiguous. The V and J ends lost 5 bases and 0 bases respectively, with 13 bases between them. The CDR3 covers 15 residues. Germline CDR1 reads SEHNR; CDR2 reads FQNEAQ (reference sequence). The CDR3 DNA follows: TGTGCCAGCAGCCCACCACAGCGAAACCAAGAGACCCAGTACTTC. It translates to CASSPPQRNQETQYF.

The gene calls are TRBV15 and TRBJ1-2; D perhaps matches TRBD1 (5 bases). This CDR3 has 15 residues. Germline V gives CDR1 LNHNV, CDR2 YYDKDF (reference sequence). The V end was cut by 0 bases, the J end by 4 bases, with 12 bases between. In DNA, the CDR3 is TGTGCCACCAGCAGAGACCGGGCCGGGGGCTATGGCTACACCTTC. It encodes CATSRDRAGGYGYTF. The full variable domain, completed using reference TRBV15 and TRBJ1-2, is DAMVIQNPRYQVTQFGKPVTLSCSQTLNHNVMYWYQQKSSQAPKLLFHYYDKDFNNEADTPDNFQSRRPNTSFCFLDIRSPGLGDTAMYLCATSRDRAGGYGYTFGSGTRLTVV.

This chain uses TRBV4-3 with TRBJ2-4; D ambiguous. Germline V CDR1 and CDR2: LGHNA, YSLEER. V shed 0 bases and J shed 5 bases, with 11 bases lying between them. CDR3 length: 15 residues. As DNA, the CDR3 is TGCGCCAGCAGCCAAGATGGGCTTACTGAAAACATTCAGTACTTC. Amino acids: CASSQDGLTENIQYF.

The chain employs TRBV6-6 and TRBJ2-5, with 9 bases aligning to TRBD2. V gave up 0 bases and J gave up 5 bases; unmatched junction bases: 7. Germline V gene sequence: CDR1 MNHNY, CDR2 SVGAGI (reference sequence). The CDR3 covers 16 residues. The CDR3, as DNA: TGTGCCAGCAGTTACTCGGATAGCGGGAGAGGGGAGACCCAGTACTTC. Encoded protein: CASSYSDSGRGETQYF.

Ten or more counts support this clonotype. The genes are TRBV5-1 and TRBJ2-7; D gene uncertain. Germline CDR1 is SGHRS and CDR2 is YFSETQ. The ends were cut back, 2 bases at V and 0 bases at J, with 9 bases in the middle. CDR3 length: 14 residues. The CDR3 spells CASSFEGSSYEQYF. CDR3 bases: TGCGCCAGCAGCTTTGAAGGATCCTCCTACGAGCAGTACTTC.

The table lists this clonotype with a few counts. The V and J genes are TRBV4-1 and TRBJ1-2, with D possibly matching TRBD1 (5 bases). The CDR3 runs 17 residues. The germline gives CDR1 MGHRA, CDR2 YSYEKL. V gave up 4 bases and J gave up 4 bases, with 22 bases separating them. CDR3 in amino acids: CASSPASGGGFAYGYTF. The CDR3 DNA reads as TGCGCCAGCAGCCCTGCCTCGGGGGGAGGCTTCGCCTATGGCTACACCTTC.

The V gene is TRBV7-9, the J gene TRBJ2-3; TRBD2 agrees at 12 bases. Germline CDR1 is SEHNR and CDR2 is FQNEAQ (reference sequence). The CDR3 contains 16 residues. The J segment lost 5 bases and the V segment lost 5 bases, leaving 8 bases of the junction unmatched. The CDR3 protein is CASSARLAGVEDTQYF. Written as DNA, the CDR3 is TGTGCCAGCAGCGCCCGACTAGCGGGAGTGGAAGATACGCAGTATTTT.

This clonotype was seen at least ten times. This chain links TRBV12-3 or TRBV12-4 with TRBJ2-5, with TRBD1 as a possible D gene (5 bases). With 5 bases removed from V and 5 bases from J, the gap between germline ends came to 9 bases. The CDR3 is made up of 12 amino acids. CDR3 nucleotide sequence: TGTGCCAGCAGTGTCAGGGTGGAGACCCAGTACTTC. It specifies CASSVRVETQYF.

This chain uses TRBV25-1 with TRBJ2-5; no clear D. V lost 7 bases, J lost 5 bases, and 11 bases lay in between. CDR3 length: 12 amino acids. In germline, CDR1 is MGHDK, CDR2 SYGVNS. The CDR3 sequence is CASNQEQETQYF. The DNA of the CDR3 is TGTGCCAGCAACCAGGAACAGGAGACCCAGTACTTC.

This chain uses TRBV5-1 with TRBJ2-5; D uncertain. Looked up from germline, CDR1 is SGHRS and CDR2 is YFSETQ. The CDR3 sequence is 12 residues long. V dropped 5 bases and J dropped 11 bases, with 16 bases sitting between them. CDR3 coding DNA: TGCGCCAGCAGTTCGGACGAAATAAGGCAGTACTTC. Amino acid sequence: CASSSDEIRQYF.

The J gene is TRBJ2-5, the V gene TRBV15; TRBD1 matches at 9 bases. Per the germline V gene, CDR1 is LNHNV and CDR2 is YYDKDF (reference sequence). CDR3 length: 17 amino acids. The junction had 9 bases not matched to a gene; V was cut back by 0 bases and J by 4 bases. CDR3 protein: CATSREDGGTGRETQYF. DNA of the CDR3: TGTGCCACCAGCAGAGAGGATGGGGGGACAGGGAGAGAGACCCAGTACTTC.

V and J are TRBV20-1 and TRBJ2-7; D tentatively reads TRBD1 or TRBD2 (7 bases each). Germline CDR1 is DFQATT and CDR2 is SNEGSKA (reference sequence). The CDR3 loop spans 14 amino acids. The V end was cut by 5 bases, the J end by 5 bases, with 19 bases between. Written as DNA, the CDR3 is TGCAGTGCTGCAGGGGGGGAGTACCTCAACGAGCAGTACTTC. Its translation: CSAAGGEYLNEQYF.

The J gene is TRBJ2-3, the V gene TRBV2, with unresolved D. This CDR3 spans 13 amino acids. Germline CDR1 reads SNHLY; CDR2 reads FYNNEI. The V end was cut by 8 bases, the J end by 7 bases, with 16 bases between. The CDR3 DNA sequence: TGTGCCAGCTCCCCCTTACACACGAATACGCAGTATTTT. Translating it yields CASSPLHTNTQYF.

In DNA form, the CDR3 reads TGCGCCAGCAGCTTAGAACAGGGGATGGATGAGCAGTTCTTC. It is translated as CASSLEQGMDEQFF. The chain uses TRBV5-1 and TRBJ2-5, with 7 bases lining up with TRBD1. The tail of the sequence fits TRBJ2-1 better, so the J call may be wrong. From germline, CDR1 is SGHRS and CDR2 YFSETQ. The CDR3 is 14 residues long.